These T cell receptor beta chains were read from a single sample in a study of cytomegalovirus exposure and HLA in healthy donors. Produced via immunoSEQ multiplex PCR; TCRdb's table is partial and in-frame only. The table lists 200,000 to 250,000 clones, approximately 82% of them singletons. The specimen was PBMCs. These receptors all come from a man younger than 35 in good health and CMV-seronegative. Both conserved end residues are part of each CDR3. Each record gives: D gene, J gene, clone size, V gene, CDR3 protein, CDR3 DNA. A D gene is named only where the DNA matches it firmly. A clone size is listed for some rows: how often the clone was seen (once, few, many), or a class if it is expanded.

>NA|TRBJ2-1|NA|TRBV19
CASSAGDSYNEQFF
TGTGCCAGTAGTGCCGGAGACTCCTACAATGAGCAGTTCTTC
>TRBD1|TRBJ2-6|NA|TRBV5-6
CASSLLQGSGANVLTF
TGTGCCAGCAGCTTGCTACAGGGGTCTGGGGCCAACGTCCTGACTTTC
>NA|TRBJ2-7|NA|TRBV12-5
CASGPPRTGTLPAEQYF
TGTGCTAGTGGGCCCCCCCGTACCGGGACACTTCCCGCCGAGCAGTACTTC
>NA|TRBJ1-4|NA|TRBV5-1
CASRFLQGSEKLFF
TGCGCCAGCAGATTTCTCCAGGGTAGTGAAAAACTGTTTTTT
>NA|TRBJ1-3|NA|TRBV9
CASSPSGNTIYF
TGTGCCAGCAGCCCCTCGGGAAACACCATATATTTT
>NA|TRBJ2-1|NA|TRBV6-5
CASNIPGGAEQFF
TGTGCCAGCAACATCCCCGGCGGGGCCGAGCAGTTCTTC
>TRBD1|TRBJ2-1|NA|TRBV11-2
CASSPPGQGGNEQFF
TGTGCCAGCAGCCCCCCAGGACAGGGGGGGAATGAGCAGTTCTTC
>NA|TRBJ2-5|NA|TRBV28
CASIGLQETQYF
TGTGCCAGCATCGGACTACAAGAGACCCAGTACTTC
>TRBD2|TRBJ2-7|NA|TRBV28
CASSQILAGVHEQYF
TGTGCCAGCAGTCAGATACTAGCGGGAGTCCACGAGCAGTACTTC
>NA|TRBJ1-4|NA|TRBV5-4
CASSLVGQGLNEKLFF
TGTGCCAGCAGCTTAGTCGGGCAGGGTTTAAATGAAAAACTGTTTTTT
>NA|TRBJ2-2|NA|TRBV27
CASSSPGWYTGELFF
TGTGCCAGCAGCTCGCCCGGTTGGTACACCGGGGAGCTGTTTTTT
>NA|TRBJ2-4|NA|TRBV7-9
CASSQTGFPLNIQYF
TGTGCCAGCAGCCAGACAGGTTTCCCACTAAACATTCAGTACTTC
>NA|TRBJ2-3|once|TRBV5-1
CASSAGLPAHTQYF
TGCGCCAGCAGCGCCGGACTCCCCGCCCATACGCAGTATTTT
>TRBD1|TRBJ2-5|few|TRBV9
CASSAGTGFLETQYF
TGTGCCAGCAGCGCCGGGACAGGGTTTTTGGAGACCCAGTACTTC
>NA|TRBJ1-3|once|TRBV11-2
CASSSTAGNTIYF
TGTGCCAGCAGCTCGACAGCTGGAAACACCATATATTTT
>TRBD2|TRBJ2-7|NA|TRBV5-6
CASSLDLASGSSYEQYF
TGTGCCAGCAGCTTGGATTTGGCTAGCGGAAGCTCCTACGAGCAGTACTTC
>NA|TRBJ1-6|NA|TRBV23-1
CASSHTPPSPLHF
TGCGCCAGCAGTCACACACCCCCTTCACCCCTCCACTTT
>NA|TRBJ1-1|NA|TRBV27
CASSFSEDTEAFF
TGTGCCAGCAGTTTCTCGGAGGACACTGAAGCTTTCTTT
>TRBD1|TRBJ2-7|NA|TRBV9
CASSPRDRDTYEQYF
TGTGCCAGCAGCCCACGGGACAGGGATACCTACGAGCAGTACTTC
>NA|TRBJ2-7|NA|TRBV5-1
CASSFTQVSYEQYF
TGCGCCAGCAGCTTTACGCAGGTCTCCTACGAGCAGTACTTC
>NA|TRBJ2-5|NA|TRBV11-2
CASSQIGSSYETQYF
TGTGCCAGCAGCCAGATTGGTTCTTCATACGAGACCCAGTACTTC
>NA|TRBJ2-2|NA|TRBV5-4
CASSLDFTGELFF
TGTGCCAGCAGCCTCGATTTTACTGGGGAGCTGTTTTTT
>NA|TRBJ1-5|NA|TRBV27
CASSFGGRNQPQHF
TGTGCCAGCAGTTTCGGGGGACGCAATCAGCCCCAGCATTTT
>TRBD2|TRBJ2-1|NA|TRBV7-9
CASSQAGVISYNEQFF
TGTGCCAGCAGCCAAGCGGGAGTTATTTCCTACAATGAGCAGTTCTTC
>TRBD1|TRBJ1-2|NA|TRBV30
CAWRVLDRADYGYTF
TGTGCCTGGAGGGTCCTGGACAGGGCGGACTATGGCTACACCTTC
>NA|TRBJ1-1|few|TRBV7-3
CASSSQDSTEAFF
TGTGCCAGCAGCTCACAGGACAGCACTGAAGCTTTCTTT
>TRBD1|TRBJ2-5|NA|TRBV9
CASSVGQGKKTQYF
TGTGCCAGCAGCGTAGGACAGGGGAAAAAGACCCAGTACTTC
>TRBD2|TRBJ2-7|NA|TRBV28
CASRTSGPYEQYF
TGTGCCAGCAGGACTAGCGGGCCCTACGAGCAGTACTTC
>NA|TRBJ1-1|NA|TRBV5-1
CASSPYRESNTEAFF
TGCGCCAGCAGCCCGTACCGGGAGTCGAACACTGAAGCTTTCTTT
>TRBD1|TRBJ1-4|NA|TRBV2
CASSEGQLATNEKLFF
TGTGCCAGCAGTGAGGGACAGCTTGCAACTAATGAAAAACTGTTTTTT
>NA|TRBJ1-2|once|TRBV29-1
CSVDKGNGDFAF
TGCAGCGTTGATAAGGGTAACGGGGATTTTGCCTTC
>TRBD1|TRBJ2-5|NA|TRBV6-4
CASSRTGQETQYF
TGTGCCAGCAGTCGGACAGGGCAAGAGACCCAGTACTTC
>TRBD1|TRBJ1-1|few|TRBV9
CASSVETGGTEAFF
TGTGCCAGCAGCGTAGAAACAGGGGGCACTGAAGCTTTCTTT
>TRBD1|TRBJ1-1|once|TRBV29-1
CSAWTGGTEAFF
TGCAGCGCCTGGACAGGAGGGACTGAAGCTTTCTTT
>NA|TRBJ1-4|NA|TRBV7-9
CASSSFLTANEKLFF
TGTGCCAGCAGCTCCTTCTTGACAGCAAATGAAAAACTGTTTTTT
>NA|TRBJ1-5|NA|TRBV27
CASSFLDQPQHF
TGTGCCAGCAGTTTCCTAGATCAGCCCCAGCATTTT
>TRBD2|TRBJ2-1|NA|TRBV6-5
CASSYGTSALSKVF
TGTGCCAGCAGTTATGGGACTAGCGCCCTTTCGAAGGTCTTC
>TRBD1|TRBJ1-1|few|TRBV5-1
CASSKTGGAPSTEAFF
TGCGCCAGCAGCAAAACAGGGGGGGCGCCCTCCACTGAAGCTTTCTTT
>NA|TRBJ1-4|NA|TRBV2
CASSERGGGAYEKLFF
TGTGCCAGCAGTGAGCGCGGCGGGGGCGCTTATGAAAAACTGTTTTTT
>TRBD2|TRBJ2-7|NA|TRBV30
CASNRLAGNYEQYF
TGTGCCTCAAATAGACTAGCGGGAAACTACGAGCAGTACTTC
>TRBD1|TRBJ2-4|NA|TRBV6-5
CASSSGQGYLGNIQYF
TGTGCCAGCAGTTCCGGACAGGGCTATCTGGGGAACATTCAGTACTTC
>TRBD1|TRBJ1-2|NA|TRBV5-6
CASSLEGQGAIYGYTF
TGTGCCAGCAGCTTGGAAGGGCAGGGGGCGATCTATGGCTACACCTTC
>TRBD1|TRBJ1-2|NA|TRBV27
CASSYTGVGGYTF
TGTGCCAGCAGTTACACAGGGGTAGGGGGCTACACCTTC
>NA|TRBJ1-2|NA|TRBV30
CVRREDYGYTF
TGTGTTCGGCGCGAGGACTATGGCTACACCTTC
>TRBD1|TRBJ2-7|NA|TRBV6-5
CASSSTGGLSYEQYF
TGTGCCAGCAGCAGTACAGGGGGACTCTCCTACGAGCAGTACTTC
>TRBD1|TRBJ2-7|NA|TRBV6-6
CASRGQGLSYEQYF
TGTGCCAGCAGGGGACAGGGACTCTCCTACGAGCAGTACTTC
>NA|TRBJ1-1|few|TRBV5-1
CASSYQPRDTEAFF
TGCGCCAGCAGCTATCAGCCCCGGGACACTGAAGCTTTCTTT
>NA|TRBJ2-2|once|TRBV19
CASSGVANTGELFF
TGTGCCAGTAGCGGGGTAGCGAACACCGGGGAGCTGTTTTTT
>NA|TRBJ1-2|NA|TRBV7-3
CASSLNGGGNYGYTF
TGTGCCAGCAGCCTAAATGGGGGAGGGAACTATGGCTACACCTTC
>NA|TRBJ2-3|few|TRBV6-1
CASRGSYGLLNTQYF
TGTGCCAGCAGGGGATCTTACGGACTTTTGAATACGCAGTATTTT
>TRBD1|TRBJ2-7|NA|TRBV6-6
CASSYGTGFYEQYF
TGTGCCAGCAGTTACGGGACAGGCTTCTACGAGCAGTACTTC
>NA|TRBJ2-5|NA|TRBV5-1
CASSLGSGSGETQYF
TGCGCCAGCAGCTTGGGTTCGGGCAGCGGGGAGACCCAGTACTTC
>NA|TRBJ2-2|NA|TRBV10-2
CASSDRGAGTGELFF
TGCGCCAGCAGTGATCGTGGGGCTGGCACCGGGGAGCTGTTTTTT
>NA|TRBJ2-1|NA|TRBV6-1
CASSERLASHEQFF
TGTGCCAGCAGTGAACGGCTAGCGTCACATGAGCAGTTCTTC
>TRBD1|TRBJ1-6|NA|TRBV2
CASSVDRAGHSPLHF
TGTGCCAGCAGTGTGGACAGGGCGGGGCATTCACCCCTCCACTTT
>NA|TRBJ1-1|NA|TRBV5-1
CASSSDGAMNTEAFF
TGCGCCAGCAGCTCGGATGGGGCTATGAACACTGAAGCTTTCTTT
>NA|TRBJ2-7|NA|TRBV9
CASSAEGRGPAYF
TGTGCCAGCAGCGCCGAGGGGCGGGGTCCGGCGTACTTC
>TRBD2|TRBJ2-1|NA|TRBV27
CASRTLGEGYGNEQFF
TGTGCCAGCAGGACCCTCGGGGAGGGGTACGGCAATGAGCAGTTCTTC
>NA|TRBJ2-5|NA|TRBV2
CASSVGSLAGRETQYF
TGTGCCAGCAGTGTTGGGTCTCTAGCCGGGCGGGAGACCCAGTACTTC